This T cell receptor beta chain was retrieved from a study of PD-1 blockade in classical Hodgkin lymphoma. Regarding the study as a whole: Complete responders matched newly diagnosed patients in baseline diversity.

As concerns this clone: The target antigen is unknown.

This CDR3 is built from 16 residues. Germline assignment: CDR1 SQVTM and CDR2 ANQGSEA. Trimming removed 3 bases from V and 1 base from J; junction bases left unmatched: 6. Using immunoSEQ multiplex PCR, the repertoire was profiled, and TCRdb retains in-frame clones only, with some absent. The data contain 30,000 to 45,000 clones, 88% of them singletons. Relapse was seen in all patients after autologous stem cell transplantation, and brentuximab vedotin exposure was variable. V usage is TRBV29-1 and J usage is TRBJ1-1; 12 bases are a match to TRBD1. This receptor was obtained from a human donor with classical Hodgkin lymphoma. Specimen: peripheral blood mononuclear cells (PBMCs), collected before the second cycle of nivolumab. The CDR3 region has the DNA TGCAGCGTTGAGCCGGGACAGGGGGCTAAGAACACTGAAGCTTTCTTT. Its translation is CSVEPGQGAKNTEAFF.